The 30 T cell receptor beta chains below all came from one sample that was sequenced in a study of blood T cells in healthy people across ages. A sample-barcoded 5' primer and a J-beta primer mix were used in a second PCR of about 6 to 12 cycles. TCRdb re-analysed the 5' RACE reads in MiXCR, keeping a single row per CDR3 protein. Of about 1.5 million distinct CDR3 sequences in the sample, 42% are singletons; the top ten hold about 4.1%. Sequencing used blood. Source of these receptors: a woman between 18 and 29 years old in good health.

The DNA for the CDR3 is TGCAGTGCCCCGGGGACCCGAAGCTCCTACGAGCAGTACTTC. The encoded protein is CSAPGTRSSYEQYF. J is TRBJ2-7 and V is TRBV20-1; D possibly matches TRBD1 or TRBD2 (5 bases each). Trimming took off 6 bases at V and 0 bases at J, with 15 bases between the two ends. The CDR3 consists of 14 residues. CDR1 is DFQATT, CDR2 SNEGSKA, per germline (reference sequence).

This rearrangement joins TRBV4-1 to TRBJ2-1; no definite D call. Per germline, CDR1 MGHRA and CDR2 YSYEKL. V gave up 1 base and J gave up 0 bases, with 10 bases separating them. CDR3 length: 16 residues. CDR3 loop: CASSQGATSSYNEQFF. In DNA form, the CDR3 reads TGCGCCAGCAGCCAAGGTGCGACAAGCTCCTACAATGAGCAGTTCTTC.

The rearrangement joins TRBV7-8 to TRBJ2-1; D is unclear. The V gene's germline CDR1 is SGHVS and CDR2 FQNEAQ. V gave up 5 bases and J gave up 8 bases, with 19 bases separating them. This CDR3 region has 15 residues. The CDR3 DNA reads TGTGCCAGCAGCGGGCCGGAACCACAGATCCATGAGCAGTTCTTC. This sequence encodes CASSGPEPQIHEQFF.

The chain carries TRBV2 and TRBJ2-1; D might be TRBD2 (6 bases). The CDR3 spans 17 residues. Per germline, CDR1 SNHLY and CDR2 FYNNEI. V shed 10 bases and J shed 10 bases, with 32 bases lying between them. The CDR3 region is CATEIRSSGDFRYEQFF. The CDR3, as DNA: TGTGCCACCGAGATCCGTTCCTCCGGGGACTTCCGCTACGAGCAGTTCTTC.

V gene TRBV27 combines with J gene TRBJ1-1; perhaps TRBD1 as D (6 bases). CDR1 and CDR2 from the germline V gene are MNHEY and SMNVEV (reference sequence). Between the trimmed V and J ends, which lost 4 bases and 0 bases, there was a span of 15 bases. The CDR3 runs 16 residues. CDR3 residues: CASSSLGGGMNTEAFF. CDR3 sequence (DNA): TGTGCCAGCAGTTCCCTGGGGGGGGGCATGAACACTGAAGCTTTCTTT.

The V gene is TRBV15, the J gene TRBJ1-5; 7 bases map to TRBD1. The V gene end was trimmed by 4 bases and the J gene end by 4 bases; junction bases not matched to a gene: 19. The germline V gene has CDR1 LNHNV and CDR2 YYDKDF (reference sequence). The CDR3 has 19 residues. The CDR3 region has the DNA TGTGCCACCAGCAACGGCCGGGACAGTATCCGGGGTAGTAATCAGCCCCAGCATTTT. Translating it yields CATSNGRDSIRGSNQPQHF. The full variable domain, completed using reference TRBV15 and TRBJ1-5, is DAMVIQNPRYQVTQFGKPVTLSCSQTLNHNVMYWYQQKSSQAPKLLFHYYDKDFNNEADTPDNFQSRRPNTSFCFLDIRSPGLGDTAMYLCATSNGRDSIRGSNQPQHFGDGTRLSIL.

The chain carries TRBV4-3 and TRBJ2-7, with 8 bases aligning to TRBD1. The CDR3 covers 16 residues. The V gene's germline CDR1 is LGHNA and CDR2 YSLEER. With V trimmed by 2 bases and J by 3 bases, 9 bases remained unmatched. The DNA for the CDR3 is TGCGCCAGCAGCCAATCTAGGACAGGGAACATCTACGAGCAGTACTTC. Protein sequence: CASSQSRTGNIYEQYF.

J is TRBJ1-1 and V is TRBV20-1; 9 bases line up with TRBD1. This CDR3 has 15 residues. V trimming: 1 base; J trimming: 4 bases; junction bases outside the gene matches: 7. Germline V gene sequence: CDR1 DFQATT, CDR2 SNEGSKA (reference sequence). This CDR3 is CSARGTGTGITEAFF. The CDR3 DNA is TGCAGTGCTAGAGGAACCGGGACAGGGATCACTGAAGCTTTCTTT.

V is TRBV12-3 or TRBV12-4 and J is TRBJ2-3, with D maybe TRBD1 (6 bases). The CDR3 loop spans 16 amino acids. The ends were cut back, 3 bases at V and 1 base at J, with 14 bases in the middle. CDR3 in amino acids: CASSFMAGVGTDTQYF. CDR3 bases: TGTGCCAGCAGTTTCATGGCAGGGGTCGGCACAGATACGCAGTATTTT.

V and J are TRBV6-1 and TRBJ2-1; D uncertain. This CDR3 spans 13 amino acids. Germline lookup yields CDR1 MNHNS and CDR2 SASEGT. The V end lost 11 bases, the J end lost 0 bases, and 11 bases lay between the germline ends. CDR3 bases: TGTGCCTGTCACCGGAGCTCCTACAATGAGCAGTTCTTC. Protein sequence: CACHRSSYNEQFF.

This clonotype was found a few times. The chain couples TRBV7-6 to TRBJ2-1, with D perhaps given as TRBD1 or TRBD2 (5 bases each). The CDR3 covers 14 residues. V lost 4 bases and J lost 8, with 15 bases in between. In germline, CDR1 is SGHVS, CDR2 FNYEAQ. This CDR3 reads CASSSTGPRDEQFF. As DNA, the CDR3 is TGTGCCAGCAGCTCTACGGGGCCTAGGGATGAGCAGTTCTTC.

V gene TRBV12-5 combines with J gene TRBJ2-6, with a tentative D call TRBD2 (5 bases). Trimming shortened V by 2 bases and J by 0 bases, and 14 bases separated the two germline ends. The CDR3 is 18 amino acids. CDR1 is LGHNT and CDR2 is FRNRAP in the germline V gene. In DNA form, the CDR3 reads TGTGCTAGTGGTTTGAACTTGTGGGGAGTCTCTGGGGCCAACGTCCTGACTTTC. Amino acid sequence: CASGLNLWGVSGANVLTF.

V usage is TRBV28 and J usage is TRBJ2-3; D is ambiguous. Trimming removed 5 bases from V and 2 bases from J, with 11 bases in between. CDR3 size: 14 residues. Germline V gene data show CDR1 as MDHEN and CDR2 as SYDVKM. The CDR3 protein is CASSPEAPTDTQYF. The CDR3 DNA follows: TGTGCCAGCAGTCCCGAAGCCCCCACAGATACGCAGTATTTT.

This clonotype occurred once. The chain joins TRBV6-5 to TRBJ1-2; D ambiguous. The CDR3 consists of 14 residues. CDR1 is MNHEY and CDR2 is SVGAGI in the germline V gene. The V and J ends lost 0 bases and 4 bases respectively, with 9 bases between them. CDR3 in DNA: TGTGCCAGCAGTTACTCAGTAGGAACCTATGGCTACACCTTC. The encoded protein is CASSYSVGTYGYTF.

This chain uses TRBV20-1 with TRBJ1-2; possible D gene TRBD1, 5 bases. The CDR3 contains 13 residues. V gave up 1 base and J gave up 4 bases, with 10 bases separating them. CDR1 DFQATT and CDR2 SNEGSKA come from the germline V gene (reference sequence). CDR3 DNA: TGCAGTGCTAGAGTAGAAAGGGGCTATGGCTACACCTTC. Its translation is CSARVERGYGYTF.

J is TRBJ2-7 and V is TRBV6-1; D remains ambiguous. This CDR3 spans 13 amino acids. The V end was cut by 8 bases, the J end by 1 base, with 12 bases between. CDR1 MNHNS and CDR2 SASEGT come from the germline V gene. The CDR3 protein is CASGLTLSYEQYF. CDR3 coding DNA: TGTGCCAGCGGGCTCACGCTTTCCTACGAGCAGTACTTC.

In its sample, this clonotype was seen a few times. The gene calls are TRBV29-1 and TRBJ2-3; 7 bases agree with TRBD2. Germline V gene lookup returns CDR1 SQVTM and CDR2 ANQGSEA. The CDR3 length is 15 residues. V lost 2 bases and J lost 6; bases outside the gene matches: 11. The chain's CDR3 is CSVELRLASADTQYF. The CDR3 DNA follows: TGCAGCGTTGAACTGAGACTAGCTTCGGCCGATACGCAGTATTTT.

The chain employs TRBV3-1 and TRBJ1-3; D gene ambiguous. The V end was cut by 0 bases, the J end by 4 bases, with 10 bases between. The CDR3 sequence is 15 residues long. CDR1 and CDR2 from the germline V gene are LGHDT and YNNKEL (reference sequence). CDR3 nucleotide sequence: TGTGCCAGCAGCCAAGACAGGTTCTCCGGAAACACCATATATTTT. Its protein product is CASSQDRFSGNTIYF.

V usage is TRBV27 and J usage is TRBJ1-5; TRBD1 matches at 8 bases. V lost 5 bases, J lost 6 bases, and 6 bases stayed unmatched. The CDR3 totals 14 residues. CDR1 and CDR2 (germline): MNHEY, SMNVEV (reference sequence). Here the CDR3 DNA reads TGTGCCAGCAGTATCACAGGGGGTGGTCAGCCCCAGCATTTT. Translation: CASSITGGGQPQHF.

The chain links TRBV20-1 to TRBJ1-1; D may be TRBD1 (6 bases). Germline V CDR1 and CDR2: DFQATT, SNEGSKA (reference sequence). The CDR3 covers 12 residues. V lost 8 bases and J 4 bases, leaving 14 bases between the germline ends. CDR3 sequence (DNA): TGCAGTACCTCCCGGGGGCCCACTGAAGCTTTCTTT. Protein: CSTSRGPTEAFF.

About this clonotype: One end of the junction fails to match germline, which may point to a read error. The gene calls are TRBV27 and TRBJ2-1; 10 bases fit TRBD2. From germline, CDR1 is MNHEY and CDR2 SMNVEV (reference sequence). This CDR3 has 16 amino acids. The CDR3 region is CASRHTSGDSYNGQFF. The CDR3 bases are TGTGCCAGCAGACACACTAGCGGGGACTCCTACAATGGGCAGTTCTTC.

V is TRBV20-1 and J is TRBJ1-1; the D is unclear. This CDR3 has 12 amino acids. V lost 4 bases, J lost 0 bases, and 6 bases lay in between. The germline gives CDR1 DFQATT, CDR2 SNEGSKA (reference sequence). DNA for the CDR3: TGCAGTGCTAAGGGAGTGAACACTGAAGCTTTCTTT. Translating gives CSAKGVNTEAFF.

This clonotype has just a few counts. The chain couples TRBV6-2 or TRBV6-3 to TRBJ2-5; D unresolved. This CDR3 has 14 amino acids. Trimming stripped 2 bases from V and 2 bases from J, with 9 bases between. Germline CDR1 is MNHEY and CDR2 is SVGEGT. CDR3 sequence: CASSYVSAQETQYF. As DNA, the CDR3 is TGTGCCAGCAGTTACGTGTCTGCACAAGAGACCCAGTACTTC.

This clonotype was seen more than once but under ten times. V is TRBV4-3 and J is TRBJ1-1; D not certain. Trimming took off 1 base at V and 3 bases at J, with 6 bases between the two ends. CDR1 and CDR2 from the germline V gene are LGHNA and YSLEER. This CDR3 region has 13 residues. This CDR3 reads CASSQGGHTEAFF. The CDR3 nucleotides are TGCGCCAGCAGCCAAGGAGGGCACACTGAAGCTTTCTTT.

The chain has TRBV11-2 and TRBJ1-1, with 12 bases matching TRBD1. Germline V lookup: CDR1 SGHAT, CDR2 FQNNGV. V gave up 5 bases and J gave up 4 bases; unmatched junction bases: 5. CDR3 length: 15 residues. The DNA of the CDR3 is TGTGCCAGCAGCCTAGGGACAGGGGGCTTCACTGAAGCTTTCTTT. It codes for CASSLGTGGFTEAFF.

The rearrangement uses TRBV6-2 or TRBV6-3 and TRBJ1-1; D not certain. Trimming took 8 bases from V and 2 from J, leaving 3 bases between them. The CDR3 runs 10 residues. Germline CDR1 reads MNHEY; CDR2 reads SVGEGT. CDR3 sequence (DNA): TGTGCCAGCGCAAACACTGAAGCTTTCTTT. Translating it yields CASANTEAFF.

V and J are TRBV7-8 and TRBJ2-1; D unresolved. Germline CDR1 and CDR2: SGHVS and FQNEAQ. The CDR3 consists of 15 residues. Trimming removed 5 bases from V and 3 bases from J, with 14 bases in between. The CDR3 region has the DNA TGTGCCAGCAGCCACGATTTGGGTTACTACAATGAGCAGTTCTTC. It codes for CASSHDLGYYNEQFF.

The chain is built from TRBV27 and TRBJ1-1, with unresolved D. Germline V lookup: CDR1 MNHEY, CDR2 SMNVEV (reference sequence). Trimming took 5 bases from V and 0 from J, leaving 7 bases between them. This CDR3 region has 13 residues. The CDR3 reads CASSPWLNTEAFF. CDR3 bases: TGTGCCAGCAGTCCCTGGTTGAACACTGAAGCTTTCTTT.

The chain is built from TRBV10-3 and TRBJ2-7; TRBD1 matches at 11 bases. The CDR3 sequence is 14 residues long. CDR1 and CDR2 (germline): ENHRY, SYGVKD. After removal of 4 bases from V and 7 bases from J, the junction contained 6 bases not matched to a gene. CDR3 sequence: CAISVGTGGGEQYF. The CDR3 DNA sequence: TGTGCCATCAGTGTCGGGACAGGGGGAGGTGAGCAGTACTTC.

This rearrangement joins TRBV7-9 to TRBJ2-7; 7 bases are a match to TRBD1. The J segment lost 6 bases and the V segment lost 1 base, leaving 9 bases of the junction unmatched. This CDR3 is built from 15 residues. Germline CDR1 and CDR2: SEHNR and FQNEAQ (reference sequence). CDR3 sequence reads: CASSLVTGIISEQYF. For the CDR3, the DNA is TGTGCCAGCAGCTTAGTGACAGGGATAATATCCGAGCAGTACTTC.